Listed below are T cell receptor beta chains from one sample, sequenced in a study of blood T cell repertoires in COVID-19. Only in-frame clones appear in the TCRdb table, and some are missing; sequencing was by immunoSEQ multiplex PCR. The data hold roughly 63,000 clones, with about 73% observed a single time. Sequencing used peripheral blood. These receptors all stem from a woman older than 75 with acute or convalescent COVID-19. Each CDR3 is given with its conserved first and last residue. A D gene is named only where the DNA matches it firmly. Expanded clones are given a class, and other clones once, few, many or no size at all.

TGTGCCAGCAGGGGAGGACAGGGGGGGACCTACGAGCAGTACTTC	CASRGGQGGTYEQYF	TRBD1	TRBV5-6	medium-sized	TRBJ2-7
TGCGCCAGCAGCCTAAGGCAGGACTACACCGGGGAGCTGTTTTTT	CASSLRQDYTGELFF	NA	TRBV5-1	NA	TRBJ2-2
TGTGCCACCAGCAGAGATCGAGCGAGCTCCTACAATGAGCAGTTCTTC	CATSRDRASSYNEQFF	NA	TRBV15	once	TRBJ2-1
TGTGCCAGCAGTTTAATCCTAGCGGGAGAACTACTCTTC	CASSLILAGELLF	TRBD2	TRBV12-3/TRBV12-4	NA	TRBJ2-1
TGTGCCAGCAGGCCCGCGGGAGTCGAGACAGATACGCAGTATTTT	CASRPAGVETDTQYF	TRBD2	TRBV6-5	NA	TRBJ2-3
TGCAGCGTTGTTTTGCGGGAGTCCCTTCGCGAGCAGTACTTC	CSVVLRESLREQYF	TRBD2	TRBV29-1	NA	TRBJ2-7
TGTGCCAGCAGTGTCGACCCCGGGACAGGTCTTCAGCCCCAGCATTTT	CASSVDPGTGLQPQHF	TRBD1	TRBV6-1	few	TRBJ1-5
TGTGCCAGCAGCAAAGGCGGGGAATGGTCCTACGAGCAGTACTTC	CASSKGGEWSYEQYF	NA	TRBV28	NA	TRBJ2-7
TGTGCCAGCACCTCGGACAGGGCTAATGAAAAACTGTTTTTT	CASTSDRANEKLFF	TRBD1	TRBV5-5	once	TRBJ1-4
TGTGCCAGCAGTCCCCGGGACTACCGCGTGGAGACCCAGTACTTC	CASSPRDYRVETQYF	TRBD2	TRBV28	NA	TRBJ2-5
TGTGCCAGCTCACCCAACAGGGGATACGAGCAGTACTTC	CASSPNRGYEQYF	TRBD1	TRBV18	once	TRBJ2-7
TGTGCCAGCAGTACAGGGGTCGTGACCCAGTACTTC	CASSTGVVTQYF	TRBD1	TRBV6-5	NA	TRBJ2-5
TGTGCCAGTAAGGTGCGGGAGATGATTTCCGGGGAGCTGTTTTTT	CASKVREMISGELFF	TRBD2	TRBV19	NA	TRBJ2-2
TGTGCCAGTAGTATAAATGGCGGGAGGGTTCCAGATACGCAGTATTTT	CASSINGGRVPDTQYF	TRBD2	TRBV19	NA	TRBJ2-3
TGCAGCGTCATAGCGGGACAAGAGACCCAGTACTTC	CSVIAGQETQYF	TRBD2	TRBV29-1	NA	TRBJ2-5
TGTGCCAGCAGCTCGGGACTAGTAGGTGCAGATACGCAGTATTTT	CASSSGLVGADTQYF	TRBD2	TRBV11-2	NA	TRBJ2-3
TGTGCCAGTAGTATTACGCTAGCGGGGGACCAAGAGACCCAGTACTTC	CASSITLAGDQETQYF	TRBD2	TRBV19	NA	TRBJ2-5
TGTGCCAGCAGCCCGGACCCGACAGGGAAGCAGTACTTC	CASSPDPTGKQYF	TRBD1	TRBV7-2	NA	TRBJ2-7
TGTGCCAGCAGTGAAATGGGGGCCTTGAACACTGAAGCTTTCTTT	CASSEMGALNTEAFF	NA	TRBV6-1	NA	TRBJ1-1
TGTGCCAGCAGCGACAGGGGCCTACCTAATGAAAAACTGTTTTTT	CASSDRGLPNEKLFF	TRBD1	TRBV28	NA	TRBJ1-4
TGTGCCAGCTCACAGGGACAGGGGGGGACCAATCAGCCCCAGCATTTT	CASSQGQGGTNQPQHF	TRBD1	TRBV18	NA	TRBJ1-5
TGTGCCAGTATTCCCTCAGGCAGGGGCAACACTGAAGCTTTCTTT	CASIPSGRGNTEAFF	NA	TRBV19	NA	TRBJ1-1
TGTGCCAGCAGCACCGTTACTAGCGGGTTCAATGAGCAGTTCTTC	CASSTVTSGFNEQFF	TRBD2	TRBV7-2	NA	TRBJ2-1
TGTGCCAGCAGGGGTAGCGGTTCGAGCAACAATGAGCAGTTCTTC	CASRGSGSSNNEQFF	NA	TRBV28	NA	TRBJ2-1
TGTGCCAGCAGTTTCGGGTCGTCCTACGAGCAGTACTTC	CASSFGSSYEQYF	NA	TRBV6-6	NA	TRBJ2-7
TGTGCCAGCAGTTCCCCCCGACTAGCGGGATTGGGTGATACGCAGTATTTT	CASSSPRLAGLGDTQYF	TRBD2	TRBV28	NA	TRBJ2-3
TGCAGCGTGACTAGCGGGAATGCCTACGAGCAGTACTTC	CSVTSGNAYEQYF	TRBD2	TRBV29-1	NA	TRBJ2-7
TGCAGCGTTGAAGGACAGGGGATCTCCTACAATGAGCAGTTCTTC	CSVEGQGISYNEQFF	TRBD1	TRBV29-1	NA	TRBJ2-1
TGTGCCAGCAGCTTCGGGAGGGCCAAAAACATTCAGTACTTC	CASSFGRAKNIQYF	TRBD2	TRBV6-2/TRBV6-3	NA	TRBJ2-4
TGCGCCAGCAGCCAATTCTTCGGGAGGGCAAATGAGCAGTTCTTC	CASSQFFGRANEQFF	TRBD2	TRBV4-3	NA	TRBJ2-1
TGTGCCAGCAGACCTACAGGGTTTGGCTACACCTTC	CASRPTGFGYTF	NA	TRBV6-5	NA	TRBJ1-2
TGCGCCAGCAGCGCTACAGGGTTCCTTCAAGCCCTCCACTTT	CASSATGFLQALHF	NA	TRBV10-1	few	TRBJ1-6
TGTGCCACCAGTGACAATGTCGGGTCCGGAGAGACCCAGTACTTC	CATSDNVGSGETQYF	NA	TRBV24-1	NA	TRBJ2-5
TGTGCCAGTAGTATCGGGGGGGCCACAGATACGCAGTATTTT	CASSIGGATDTQYF	TRBD2	TRBV19	once	TRBJ2-3
TGTGCCAGCAGCCCGGGACAGGGCCAAGAGACCCAGTACTTC	CASSPGQGQETQYF	TRBD1	TRBV16	NA	TRBJ2-5